This T cell receptor (beta chain) comes out of a study of blood T cell repertoires in COVID-19. As for the study in general: Samples came from the United States, Italy and Spain, spanning acute and convalescent COVID-19. In each case, the material was cDNA or gDNA derived from T cells, B-cell-depleted T cells, or PBMCs.

Clones were sequenced by immunoSEQ multiplex PCR, and TCRdb holds only the in-frame ones, with some missing. The sample carries fewer than 120,000 clones, 88% recorded once. The CDR3 length is 13 residues. Germline V lookup: CDR1 SEHNR, CDR2 FQNEAQ (reference sequence). The ends were cut back, 6 bases at V and 6 bases at J, with 12 bases in the middle. The clonotype originates from a woman aged 45 to 65 with acute or convalescent COVID-19. The rearrangement uses TRBV7-9 and TRBJ2-4; D gene ambiguous. Sequenced: peripheral blood. CDR3 nucleotide sequence: TGTGCCAGCAGACCTTCTTCCGGAAACATTCAGTACTTC. This translates into CASRPSSGNIQYF. The variable domain in full, with the rest retrieved from reference TRBV7-9 and TRBJ2-4, is DTGVSQNPRHKITKRGQNVTFRCDPISEHNRLYWYRQTLGQGPEFLTYFQNEAQLEKSRLLSDRFSAERPKGSFSTLEIQRTEQGDSAMYLCASRPSSGNIQYFGAGTRLSVL.